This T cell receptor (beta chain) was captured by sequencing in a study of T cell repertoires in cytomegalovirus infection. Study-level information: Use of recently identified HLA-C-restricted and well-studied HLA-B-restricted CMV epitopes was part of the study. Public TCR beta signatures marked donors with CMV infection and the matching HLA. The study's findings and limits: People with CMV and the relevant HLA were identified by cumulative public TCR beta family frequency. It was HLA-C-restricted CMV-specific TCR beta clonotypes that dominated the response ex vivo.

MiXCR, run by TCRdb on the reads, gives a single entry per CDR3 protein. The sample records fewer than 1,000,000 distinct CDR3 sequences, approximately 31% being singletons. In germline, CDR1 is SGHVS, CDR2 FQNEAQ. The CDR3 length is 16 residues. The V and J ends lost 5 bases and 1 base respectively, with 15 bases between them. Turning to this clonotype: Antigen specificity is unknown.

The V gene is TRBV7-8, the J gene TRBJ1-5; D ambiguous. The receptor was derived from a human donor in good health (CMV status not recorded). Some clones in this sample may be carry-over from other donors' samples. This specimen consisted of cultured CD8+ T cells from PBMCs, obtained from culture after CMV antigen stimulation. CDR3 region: CASSPLLGGSNQPQHF. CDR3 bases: TGTGCCAGCAGCCCCCTATTAGGTGGGAGCAATCAGCCCCAGCATTTT.